The 28 T cell receptor beta chains reported below all come from one sample, sequenced in a study of T-cell memory formation after mild COVID-19. MiXCR was run by TCRdb on the 5' RACE reads, yielding one entry per CDR3 protein. The sample shows under 550,000 distinct CDR3 sequences, roughly 17% of them seen only once. Sequenced sample: PBMCs or a T cell subset sorted from them (not recorded which). All receptors come from a man younger than 30 who had mild COVID-19 (a few samples of this study predate the infection). Cell type and time point are not known.

This clonotype has a count of ten or more. The chain joins TRBV12-3 or TRBV12-4 to TRBJ2-2; D not resolved. V lost 2 bases, J lost 4 bases, and 8 bases lay in between. This CDR3 comprises 14 residues. This chain's CDR3 is CASSLWQTTGELFF. The CDR3 DNA reads TGTGCCAGCAGTTTATGGCAGACCACCGGGGAGCTGTTTTTT.

This clonotype was found a few times. As DNA, the CDR3 is TGTGCCAGCAGCGTCGGGGCCGGGACATTACAAGAGACCCAGTACTTC. Residues: CASSVGAGTLQETQYF. This rearrangement joins TRBV9 to TRBJ2-5; tentative D call: TRBD1 (6 bases). Trimming shortened V by 2 bases and J by 2 bases, and 16 bases separated the two germline ends. Germline V CDR1 and CDR2: SGDLS, YYNGEE. The CDR3 sequence is 16 residues long.

This chain uses TRBV11-2 with TRBJ2-5; tentative D call: TRBD2 (5 bases). Trimming removed 5 bases from V and 2 bases from J, with 15 bases in between. CDR3 size: 15 residues. CDR1 and CDR2 from the germline V gene are SGHAT and FQNNGV. The CDR3 DNA follows: TGTGCCAGCAGCCCCGGGGTAGCGTGGCAAGAGACCCAGTACTTC. This translates into CASSPGVAWQETQYF.

The sample holds a few counts of this clonotype. The chain employs TRBV9 and TRBJ2-5; 9 positions agree with TRBD1. The J segment lost 5 bases and the V segment lost 3 bases, leaving 8 bases of the junction unmatched. The CDR3 covers 15 residues. Per germline, CDR1 SGDLS and CDR2 YYNGEE. CDR3 region: CASSAVTGGLETQYF. The CDR3 DNA reads TGTGCCAGCAGCGCCGTGACAGGGGGATTGGAGACCCAGTACTTC. The variable domain in full, completed from reference TRBV9 and TRBJ2-5, reads DSGVTQTPKHLITATGQRVTLRCSPRSGDLSVYWYQQSLDQGLQFLIQYYNGEERAKGNILERFSAQQFPDLHSELNLSSLELGDSALYFCASSAVTGGLETQYFGPGTRLLVL.

This clonotype was seen a handful of times. V usage is TRBV4-2 and J usage is TRBJ2-7; D is perhaps TRBD1 (6 bases). Germline lookup yields CDR1 LGHNA and CDR2 YNFKEQ. The CDR3 has 15 residues. The V end was cut by 0 bases, the J end by 0 bases, with 9 bases between. The CDR3 is CASSQEGTSSYEQYF. CDR3 DNA sequence: TGTGCCAGCAGCCAAGAGGGGACAAGCTCCTACGAGCAGTACTTC.

V is TRBV20-1 and J is TRBJ1-5; a possible D gene is TRBD1 (5 bases). V lost 2 bases, J lost 8 bases, and 10 bases lay in between. Germline loops: CDR1 DFQATT, CDR2 SNEGSKA (reference sequence). This CDR3 has 12 amino acids. The CDR3 loop reads CSARQGGEPQHF. The CDR3 coding sequence is TGCAGTGCTAGACAGGGCGGGGAGCCCCAGCATTTT.

This clonotype was counted only a few times. The chain links TRBV6-5 to TRBJ2-1; D uncertain. CDR3 length: 15 amino acids. Germline assignment: CDR1 MNHEY and CDR2 SVGAGI. V lost 2 bases, J lost 10 bases, and 18 bases lay in between. This CDR3 reads CASSYLGRPTREQFF. CDR3 sequence (DNA): TGTGCCAGCAGTTACCTTGGACGCCCCACAAGGGAGCAGTTCTTC.

This clonotype was seen more than once but under ten times. The chain uses TRBV23-1 and TRBJ2-5; D uncertain. TRBV23-1 is an ORF, and what it does is uncertain. Trimming left V 0 bases short and J 4 bases short, with 6 bases between. The CDR3 sequence is 13 residues long. The CDR3 loop is CASSQSDGETQYF. The CDR3 DNA sequence: TGCGCCAGCAGTCAATCGGACGGAGAGACCCAGTACTTC.

This clonotype was seen a few times. This chain links TRBV4-1 with TRBJ2-7; 7 nucleotides match TRBD1. Germline V gives CDR1 MGHRA, CDR2 YSYEKL. V lost 1 base to trimming and J lost 4 bases; unmatched junction nucleotides: 10. The CDR3 is made up of 16 amino acids. The CDR3 sequence: CASSQAGRQGRYEQYF. CDR3 sequence (DNA): TGCGCCAGCAGCCAAGCAGGGAGACAGGGAAGGTACGAGCAGTACTTC.

In this sample, this clonotype turned up a few times. The chain is built from TRBV9 and TRBJ2-3; 12 nucleotides align to TRBD1. Germline V gene data show CDR1 as SGDLS and CDR2 as YYNGEE. J gave up 3 bases and V 3 bases, and 5 bases lay outside the gene matches. There are 16 residues in the CDR3. The CDR3 is CASSGGQGARTDTQYF. CDR3 in DNA: TGTGCCAGCAGCGGGGGACAGGGGGCAAGGACAGATACGCAGTATTTT.

There are many counts of this clonotype. V and J are TRBV5-1 and TRBJ2-4, with no clear D. CDR1 is SGHRS and CDR2 is YFSETQ in the germline V gene. The CDR3 is 13 amino acids. Trimming removed 4 bases at V and 2 bases at J, with 7 bases between. The CDR3 coding sequence is TGCGCCAGCAGCACTGGACCCAAAAACATTCAGTACTTC. This translates into CASSTGPKNIQYF.

This clonotype turned up a few times. The DNA for the CDR3 is TGTGCCAGCAGAAAGGACAGTGGAACAGATACGCAGTATTTT. Translated, it gives CASRKDSGTDTQYF. The chain joins TRBV5-5 to TRBJ2-3, with D possibly TRBD1 on 6 matching bases. Germline assignment: CDR1 SGHKS and CDR2 YYEKEE (reference sequence). The CDR3 length is 14 residues. Trimming removed 5 bases at V and 3 bases at J, with 13 bases between. Full variable domain (missing parts from reference TRBV5-5 and TRBJ2-3): DAGVTQSPTHLIKTRGQQVTLRCSPISGHKSVSWYQQVLGQGPQFIFQYYEKEERGRGNFPDRFSARQFPNYSSELNVNALLLGDSALYLCASRKDSGTDTQYFGPGTRLTVL.

V gene TRBV5-1 combines with J gene TRBJ1-2, with 7 bases lining up with TRBD1. V gave up 4 bases and J gave up 5 bases; unmatched junction bases: 11. Germline CDR1 and CDR2: SGHRS and YFSETQ. This CDR3 contains 15 residues. The CDR3 bases are TGCGCCAGCAGCCCCTGGACAGGAGCTGGTTATGGCTACACCTTC. Encoded protein: CASSPWTGAGYGYTF.

The chain is built from TRBV7-2 and TRBJ1-6, with D maybe TRBD1 (6 bases). Trimming left V 5 bases short and J 10 bases short, with 24 bases between. The CDR3 sequence is 17 residues long. Germline V gene sequence: CDR1 SGHTA, CDR2 FQGNSA. The CDR3 nucleotides read TGTGCCAGCAGCGGCACCTCACAGGGCGCAGCTGGCTCACCCCTCCACTTT. Translated: CASSGTSQGAAGSPLHF.

This clonotype was observed a handful of times. This chain links TRBV7-9 with TRBJ1-4, with 7 bases aligning to TRBD1. The V segment lost 8 bases and the J segment 8 bases; nucleotides outside the gene matches: 5. CDR1 and CDR2 (germline): SEHNR, FQNEAQ (reference sequence). The CDR3 covers 12 residues. CDR3 DNA sequence: TGTGCCAGCGGCCGGGACAGCGAAAAACTGTTTTTT. Amino acids: CASGRDSEKLFF.

This rearrangement joins TRBV30 to TRBJ1-1; D gene uncertain. The V gene's germline CDR1 is GTSNPN and CDR2 SVGIG (reference sequence). CDR3 size: 12 residues. The V gene lost 0 bases and the J gene lost 6 bases, with 8 bases spanning the gap. In nucleotides, the CDR3 is TGTGCCTGGAGTGTTCGGGTGGCTGAAGCTTTCTTT. This translates into CAWSVRVAEAFF.

This clonotype was detected only a few times. The chain carries TRBV20-1 and TRBJ2-1, with TRBD2 matching 11 bases. CDR1 and CDR2 from the germline V gene are DFQATT and SNEGSKA (reference sequence). This CDR3 contains 14 residues. With V trimmed by 7 bases and J by 4 bases, 6 bases remained unmatched. The CDR3 region has the DNA TGCAGTGTCTCCCGACTAGCGGGGTACAATGAGCAGTTCTTC. This sequence encodes CSVSRLAGYNEQFF.

This clonotype turned up a few times. J is TRBJ2-7 and V is TRBV11-2, with no clear D. The CDR3 covers 15 residues. The ends were cut back, 0 bases at V and 6 bases at J, with 15 bases in the middle. CDR1 and CDR2 (germline): SGHAT, FQNNGV. CDR3 nucleotide sequence: TGTGCCAGCAGCTTAGATGCCCCTTCACCGACCGAGCAGTACTTC. This codes for CASSLDAPSPTEQYF. The whole variable domain, filled in from reference TRBV11-2 and TRBJ2-7, reads EAGVAQSPRYKIIEKRQSVAFWCNPISGHATLYWYQQILGQGPKLLIQFQNNGVVDDSQLPKDRFSAERLKGVDSTLKIQPAKLEDSAVYLCASSLDAPSPTEQYFGPGTRLTVT.

The genes are TRBV4-1 and TRBJ2-5; D remains ambiguous. There are 14 residues in the CDR3. Germline loops: CDR1 MGHRA, CDR2 YSYEKL. V lost 2 bases and J lost 7, with 14 bases in between. The CDR3 is CASSQLNPYGTQYF. The CDR3 DNA sequence: TGCGCCAGCAGCCAACTAAACCCGTATGGGACCCAGTACTTC.

In this sample, this clonotype turned up many times. The chain employs TRBV20-1 and TRBJ1-2, with a possible D match to TRBD1 (6 bases). V was pared by 3 bases and J by 4 bases, with 6 bases between. The CDR3 totals 11 residues. Germline CDR1 DFQATT, CDR2 SNEGSKA (reference sequence). The CDR3 DNA follows: TGCAGTGCTAGGACAGGCTATGGCTACACCTTC. Amino acids: CSARTGYGYTF.

This clonotype has only a few counts. This chain links TRBV28 with TRBJ2-7, with 11 nucleotides matching TRBD2. This CDR3 comprises 14 residues. V was pared by 6 bases and J by 6 bases, with 7 bases of the junction left unmatched. Per germline, CDR1 MDHEN and CDR2 SYDVKM. This CDR3 reads CASSSPGTSGEQYV. CDR3 DNA sequence: TGTGCCAGCAGCTCACCCGGGACTAGCGGCGAGCAGTACGTC.

This clonotype was picked up a small number of times. This chain's CDR3 is CASSQTNSYEQYF. The CDR3 coding sequence is TGCGCCAGCAGCCAGACTAACTCCTACGAGCAGTACTTC. The rearrangement uses TRBV4-1 and TRBJ2-7, with a weak D call TRBD2 (5 bases). Germline assignment: CDR1 MGHRA and CDR2 YSYEKL. Trimming removed 3 bases from V and 0 bases from J, with 6 bases in between. The CDR3 is 13 amino acids.

This clonotype was found a few times. J is TRBJ1-1 and V is TRBV5-6, with D unresolved. Germline V gene sequence: CDR1 SGHDT, CDR2 YYEEEE. The V end lost 1 base, the J end lost 11 bases, and 12 bases lay between the germline ends. The CDR3 is 12 amino acids. The CDR3 reads CASSLRTSMAFF. CDR3 bases: TGTGCCAGCAGCTTGAGGACCAGCATGGCTTTCTTT.

The table lists this clonotype with a few counts. The rearrangement links TRBV6-5 to TRBJ1-4; D call uncertain. The CDR3 has 15 amino acids. The V gene's germline CDR1 is MNHEY and CDR2 SVGAGI. Trimming pared 3 bases from V and 0 bases from J, leaving 8 bases between. The CDR3 reads CASSYDGATNEKLFF. CDR3 DNA sequence: TGTGCCAGCAGTTATGACGGAGCAACTAATGAAAAACTGTTTTTT.

The V call is TRBV2, the J call TRBJ2-5; D possibly corresponds to TRBD2 (6 bases). V lost 5 bases to trimming and J lost 5 bases, with 18 bases between them. Germline loops: CDR1 SNHLY, CDR2 FYNNEI. The CDR3 consists of 15 residues. The CDR3: CASSQDGLTGETQYF. The CDR3 coding sequence is TGTGCCAGCAGTCAGGATGGACTAACCGGGGAGACCCAGTACTTC. The full variable domain, in which reference TRBV2 and TRBJ2-5 provide the parts outside the CDR3, is EPEVTQTPSHQVTQMGQEVILRCVPISNHLYFYWYRQILGQKVEFLVSFYNNEISEKSEIFDDQFSVERPDGSNFTLKIRSTKLEDSAMYFCASSQDGLTGETQYFGPGTRLLVL.

This clonotype has only a few counts. V gene TRBV12-3 or TRBV12-4 combines with J gene TRBJ2-7; tentatively, D is TRBD2 (5 bases). V was cut by 8 bases and J by 1 base, with 12 bases left in between. This CDR3 contains 13 residues. CDR3: CASSRTESYEQYF. The CDR3 DNA sequence: TGTGCCAGCTCAAGGACTGAGTCCTACGAGCAGTACTTC.

This sequence joins TRBV6-5 and TRBJ1-1; D unclear. V lost 5 bases, J lost 0 bases, and 16 bases lay in between. The CDR3 contains 16 residues. Germline V gene data show CDR1 as MNHEY and CDR2 as SVGAGI. The CDR3 bases are TGTGCCAGCAGTCTACAGAGGACCGGATTGAACACTGAAGCTTTCTTT. It is translated as CASSLQRTGLNTEAFF.

This rearrangement joins TRBV3-1 to TRBJ2-5; D gene unclear. Germline CDR1 reads LGHDT; CDR2 reads YNNKEL (reference sequence). V was clipped by 4 bases and J by 5 bases, with 11 bases between them. The CDR3 covers 13 residues. The CDR3: CASSRMGWETQYF. DNA of the CDR3: TGTGCCAGCAGCCGGATGGGGTGGGAGACCCAGTACTTC.